The next 4 T cell receptor beta chains were all read from a single sample in a study of blood T cells in healthy people across ages. Combining a sample-barcoded 5' primer with a J-beta primer mix, a second PCR ran for roughly 7 to 11 cycles. TCRdb reprocessed the 5' RACE reads with MiXCR, giving one entry per CDR3 protein. Among 1.5 million to 2 million distinct CDR3 sequences, roughly 43% were seen once, and the ten largest hold under 30%. The material sequenced was blood. The receptor set was obtained from a human donor in good health.

The J gene is TRBJ2-7, the V gene TRBV7-9; the D gene is possibly TRBD2 (6 bases). CDR3 size: 14 residues. Germline loops: CDR1 SEHNR, CDR2 FQNEAQ (reference sequence). Trimming took 4 bases from V and 4 from J, leaving 14 bases between them. The CDR3 DNA sequence: TGTGCCAGCAGCTCTGGGGGGAACAGGTACGAGCAGTACTTC. Translated: CASSSGGNRYEQYF.

The J gene is TRBJ2-7, the V gene TRBV7-9; D not certain. The CDR3 is made up of 12 amino acids. With 1 base removed from V and 5 bases from J, the gap between germline ends came to 6 bases. Germline V gene lookup returns CDR1 SEHNR and CDR2 FQNEAQ (reference sequence). The CDR3 DNA is TGTGCCAGCAGCTTAGAACGCCACGAGCAGTACTTC. Translating gives CASSLERHEQYF.

V usage is TRBV4-2 and J usage is TRBJ1-6; D remains ambiguous. Germline V gene sequence: CDR1 LGHNA, CDR2 YNFKEQ. The germline V and J ends were trimmed by 0 bases and 11 bases, with 17 bases remaining between them. CDR3 length equals 16 residues. CDR3 DNA: TGTGCCAGCAGCCAAGATCTCGTGGGCGCCCTAGCACCCCTCCACTTT. Translating gives CASSQDLVGALAPLHF.

This sequence joins TRBV15 and TRBJ2-5, with D tentatively TRBD1 (6 bases). The V end was cut by 3 bases, the J end by 5 bases, with 10 bases between. This CDR3 has 13 residues. The germline V gene has CDR1 LNHNV and CDR2 YYDKDF (reference sequence). The CDR3 nucleotides are TGTGCCACCAGCAGGGGGGCAGGGGAGACCCAGTACTTC. Translation: CATSRGAGETQYF.